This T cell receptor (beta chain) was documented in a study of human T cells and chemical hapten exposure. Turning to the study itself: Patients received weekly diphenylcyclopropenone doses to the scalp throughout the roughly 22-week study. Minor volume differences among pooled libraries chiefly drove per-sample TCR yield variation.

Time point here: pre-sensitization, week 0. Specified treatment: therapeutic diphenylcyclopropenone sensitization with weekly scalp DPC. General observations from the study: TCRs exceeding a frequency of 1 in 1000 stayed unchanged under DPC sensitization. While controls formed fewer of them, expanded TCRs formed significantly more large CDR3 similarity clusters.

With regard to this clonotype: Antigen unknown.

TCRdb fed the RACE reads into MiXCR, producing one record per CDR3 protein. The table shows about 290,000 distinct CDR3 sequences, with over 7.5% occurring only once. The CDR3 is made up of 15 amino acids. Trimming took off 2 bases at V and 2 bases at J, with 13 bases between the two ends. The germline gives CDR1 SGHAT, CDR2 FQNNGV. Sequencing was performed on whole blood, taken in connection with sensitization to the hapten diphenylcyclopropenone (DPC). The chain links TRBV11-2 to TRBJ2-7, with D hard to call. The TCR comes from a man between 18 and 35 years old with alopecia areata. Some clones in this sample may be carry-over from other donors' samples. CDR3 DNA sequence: TGTGCCAGCAGCTTACCCCGTGGCTTGACCTACGAGCAGTACTTC. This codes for CASSLPRGLTYEQYF.